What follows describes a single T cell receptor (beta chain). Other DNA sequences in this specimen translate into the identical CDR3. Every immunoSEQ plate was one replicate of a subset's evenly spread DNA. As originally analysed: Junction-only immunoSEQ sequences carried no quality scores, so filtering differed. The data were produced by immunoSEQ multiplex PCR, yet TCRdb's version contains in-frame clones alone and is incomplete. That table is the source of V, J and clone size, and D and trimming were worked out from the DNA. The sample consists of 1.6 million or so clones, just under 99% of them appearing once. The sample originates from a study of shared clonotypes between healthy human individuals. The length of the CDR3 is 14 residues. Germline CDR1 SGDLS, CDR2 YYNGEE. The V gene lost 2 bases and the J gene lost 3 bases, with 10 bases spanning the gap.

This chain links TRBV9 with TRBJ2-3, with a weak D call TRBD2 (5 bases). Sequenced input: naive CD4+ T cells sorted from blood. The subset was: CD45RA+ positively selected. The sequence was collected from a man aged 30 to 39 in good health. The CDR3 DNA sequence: TGTGCCAGCAGCGTTATTGGAGGAACAGATACGCAGTATTTT. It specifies CASSVIGGTDTQYF.